A single sample is the source of the 31 T cell receptor beta chains below, sequenced in a study of blood T cell repertoires in COVID-19. Repertoires were generated with immunoSEQ multiplex PCR, while TCRdb's copy carries only in-frame clones and drops some. The data show roughly 240,000 clones, with just under 90% seen just once and roughly 0.95% held by the top ten. The source material was PBMCs or T cells enriched from blood (not recorded which). All receptors come from a man between 45 and 60 years old who had been exposed to COVID-19.

The chain employs TRBV10-3 and TRBJ2-1; 7 bases align to TRBD2. This CDR3 has 13 amino acids. Trimming removed 2 bases from V and 5 bases from J; junction bases left unmatched: 0. Germline assignment: CDR1 ENHRY and CDR2 SYGVKD. CDR3 DNA: TGTGCCATCAGTGAGGGACTAGACAATGAGCAGTTCTTC. It translates to CAISEGLDNEQFF.

The chain combines TRBV29-1 with TRBJ2-6; D might be TRBD2 (6 bases). The CDR3 loop spans 18 amino acids. The germline CDR1 and CDR2 sequences are SQVTM and ANQGSEA. V dropped 5 bases and J dropped 8 bases, with 28 bases sitting between them. For the CDR3, the DNA is TGCAGCGTTCTACTTGAACTAGCATACAAAAGTCGGACCAACGTCCTGACTTTC. Its protein is CSVLLELAYKSRTNVLTF.

This clone was seen just once. The rearrangement uses TRBV19 and TRBJ1-1; TRBD1 agrees at 7 bases. V lost 8 bases, J lost 9 bases, and 9 bases stayed unmatched. CDR3 length: 12 amino acids. Looked up from germline, CDR1 is LNHDA and CDR2 is SQIVND (reference sequence). The DNA of the CDR3 is TGTGCCAGTGGGCTCTTGGGACAGCAAGCTTTCTTT. Its protein is CASGLLGQQAFF.

V is TRBV28 and J is TRBJ2-5; 16 bases agree with TRBD2. The junction had 9 bases not matched to a gene; V was cut back by 0 bases and J by 5 bases. The CDR3 is 19 residues long. CDR1 and CDR2 (germline): MDHEN, SYDVKM. CDR3 in amino acids: CASSLCAGTSGRACETQYF. The CDR3 DNA is TGTGCCAGCAGTTTATGCGCCGGGACTAGCGGGAGGGCCTGTGAGACCCAGTACTTC. Drawing the rest from reference TRBV28 and TRBJ2-5, the complete variable domain is DVKVTQSSRYLVKRTGEKVFLECVQDMDHENMFWYRQDPGLGLRLIYFSYDVKMKEKGDIPEGYSVSREKKERFSLILESASTNQTSMYLCASSLCAGTSGRACETQYFGPGTRLLVL.

This clone is a singleton in its sample. CDR3 region: CATSRGTGGVYGYTF. The CDR3 DNA reads TGTGCCACCAGCAGGGGGACAGGGGGAGTTTATGGCTACACCTTC. The rearrangement uses TRBV15 and TRBJ1-2, with 11 nucleotides matching TRBD1. The trim removed 3 bases at V and 5 bases at J, leaving 5 bases unmatched. The V gene's germline CDR1 is LNHNV and CDR2 YYDKDF (reference sequence). This CDR3 contains 15 residues. Looking up the rest from reference TRBV15 and TRBJ1-2 gives the full variable domain: DAMVIQNPRYQVTQFGKPVTLSCSQTLNHNVMYWYQQKSSQAPKLLFHYYDKDFNNEADTPDNFQSRRPNTSFCFLDIRSPGLGDTAMYLCATSRGTGGVYGYTFGSGTRLTVV.

The V call is TRBV7-2, the J call TRBJ1-6; the D is unclear. V was clipped by 4 bases and J by 2 bases, with 12 bases between them. CDR1 SGHTA and CDR2 FQGNSA come from the germline V gene. This CDR3 has 16 residues. CDR3 DNA: TGTGCCAGCAGCTATGAGGTTTCCGCCTATAATTCACCCCTCCACTTT. Its translation is CASSYEVSAYNSPLHF.

V and J are TRBV9 and TRBJ1-1; D may be TRBD1 (6 bases). The CDR3 covers 12 residues. The ends were cut back, 4 bases at V and 5 bases at J, with 9 bases in the middle. Germline loops: CDR1 SGDLS, CDR2 YYNGEE. This CDR3 reads CASSPGETEAFF. Here the CDR3 DNA reads TGTGCCAGCAGCCCAGGGGAAACTGAAGCTTTCTTT. The variable domain in full, completed from reference TRBV9 and TRBJ1-1, reads DSGVTQTPKHLITATGQRVTLRCSPRSGDLSVYWYQQSLDQGLQFLIQYYNGEERAKGNILERFSAQQFPDLHSELNLSSLELGDSALYFCASSPGETEAFFGQGTRLTVV.

The V and J genes are TRBV9 and TRBJ2-1, with D possibly being TRBD2 (5 bases). The CDR3 extends over 14 amino acids. The ends were cut back, 2 bases at V and 6 bases at J, with 12 bases in the middle. Germline V gives CDR1 SGDLS, CDR2 YYNGEE. CDR3 nucleotides: TGTGCCAGCAGCGTCGGTCCAGCGGCCAATGAGCAGTTCTTC. Translation: CASSVGPAANEQFF. The full variable domain, its missing parts supplied by reference TRBV9 and TRBJ2-1, is DSGVTQTPKHLITATGQRVTLRCSPRSGDLSVYWYQQSLDQGLQFLIQYYNGEERAKGNILERFSAQQFPDLHSELNLSSLELGDSALYFCASSVGPAANEQFFGPGTRLTVL.

V usage is TRBV9 and J usage is TRBJ2-5; D is possibly TRBD2 (6 bases). The CDR3 has 17 residues. The V end lost 1 base, the J end lost 1 base, and 17 bases lay between the germline ends. Germline V gene lookup returns CDR1 SGDLS and CDR2 YYNGEE. CDR3 bases: TGTGCCAGCAGCGTACAGGATGTTGGGAGGTCCCAAGAGACCCAGTACTTC. Protein product: CASSVQDVGRSQETQYF.

The rearrangement joins TRBV30 to TRBJ2-7, with TRBD2 identical over 9 bases. CDR1 and CDR2 (germline): GTSNPN, SVGIG (reference sequence). V lost 0 bases and J lost 0; bases outside the gene matches: 6. The CDR3 has 16 amino acids. CDR3 DNA sequence: TGTGCCTGGAGTGTATGGCGGGGGGGGCACTCCTACGAGCAGTACTTC. It translates to CAWSVWRGGHSYEQYF.

The rearrangement uses TRBV6-1 and TRBJ1-5; D remains ambiguous. Germline V CDR1 and CDR2: MNHNS, SASEGT. V was pared by 2 bases and J by 7 bases, with 9 bases between. The CDR3 spans 13 residues. CDR3 residues: CASSELAVQPQHF. In DNA form, the CDR3 reads TGTGCCAGCAGTGAATTGGCAGTCCAGCCCCAGCATTTT.

This chain uses TRBV7-3 with TRBJ1-1; D remains unclear. CDR1 and CDR2 (germline): SGHTA, FQGTGA. Trimming cost V 0 bases and J 4 bases, with 6 bases left between them. CDR3 length equals 13 residues. CDR3 protein: CASSLTTGTEAFF. The CDR3 DNA follows: TGTGCCAGCAGCTTAACGACGGGCACTGAAGCTTTCTTT.

The V call is TRBV7-9, the J call TRBJ1-1, with D maybe TRBD1 (6 bases). From germline, CDR1 is SEHNR and CDR2 FQNEAQ (reference sequence). This CDR3 spans 14 amino acids. V was pared by 6 bases and J by 3 bases, with 14 bases between. The CDR3 coding sequence is TGTGCCAGCAGTCCTACAGGGTTCGACACTGAAGCTTTCTTT. Protein: CASSPTGFDTEAFF.

The J gene is TRBJ2-2, the V gene TRBV5-5, with a tentative D call TRBD1 (5 bases). Germline CDR1 and CDR2: SGHKS and YYEKEE (reference sequence). V was trimmed by 3 bases and J by 5 bases, leaving 14 bases between them. The CDR3 contains 15 residues. CDR3 nucleotides: TGTGCCAGCAGCTCTTATCTCAGGGAAACCGGGGAGCTGTTTTTT. Translating gives CASSSYLRETGELFF.

This clone was counted a single time. V gene TRBV10-3 combines with J gene TRBJ2-1; D is uncertain. CDR3 length equals 12 residues. V shed 6 bases and J shed 6 bases, with 9 bases lying between them. CDR1 and CDR2 (germline): ENHRY, SYGVKD. The CDR3 sequence: CAIRQPPNEQFF. Here the CDR3 DNA reads TGTGCCATCAGACAACCCCCCAATGAGCAGTTCTTC.

The rearrangement links TRBV27 to TRBJ1-6; D unclear. The CDR3 is 15 amino acids. V gave up 4 bases and J gave up 0 bases, with 7 bases separating them. In germline, CDR1 is MNHEY, CDR2 SMNVEV (reference sequence). The CDR3 DNA sequence: TGTGCCAGCAGTTCAACTAGCTCCTATAATTCACCCCTCCACTTT. Translating it yields CASSSTSSYNSPLHF.

The chain has TRBV28 and TRBJ2-2; perhaps TRBD2 as D (6 bases). The CDR3 consists of 13 residues. Trimming left V 8 bases short and J 5 bases short, with 12 bases between. CDR1 is MDHEN, CDR2 SYDVKM, per germline. CDR3 sequence: CASQSGPTGELFF. The CDR3 DNA reads as TGTGCCAGCCAAAGCGGGCCGACCGGGGAGCTGTTTTTT.

CDR3 loop: CASSPVTGSNTEAFF. The CDR3 coding sequence is TGTGCCAGCTCACCCGTTACAGGGTCGAACACTGAAGCTTTCTTT. This chain joins TRBV18 and TRBJ1-1, with D perhaps matching TRBD1 (6 bases). CDR1 and CDR2 from the germline V gene are KGHSH and LQKENI. The CDR3 loop spans 15 amino acids. Trimming took 3 bases from V and 1 from J, leaving 12 bases between them.

The V gene is TRBV5-5, the J gene TRBJ2-5, with 7 positions matching TRBD1. Germline assignment: CDR1 SGHKS and CDR2 YYEKEE (reference sequence). Losses at the gene ends were 5 bases for V and 1 base for J; bases not matched to a gene: 5. CDR3 length: 14 residues. CDR3 sequence (DNA): TGTGCCAGCAGTCCACAGGGGCCCCAAGAGACCCAGTACTTC. It yields the protein CASSPQGPQETQYF.

The chain employs TRBV9 and TRBJ1-1, with D unresolved. The CDR3 covers 14 residues. Looked up from germline, CDR1 is SGDLS and CDR2 is YYNGEE. V was clipped by 0 bases and J by 4 bases, with 10 bases between them. The chain's CDR3 is CASSVGGSVTEAFF. CDR3 sequence (DNA): TGTGCCAGCAGCGTAGGAGGCAGTGTCACTGAAGCTTTCTTT.

The J gene is TRBJ1-3, the V gene TRBV5-1; D possibly corresponds to TRBD1 (6 bases). Per germline, CDR1 SGHRS and CDR2 YFSETQ. The CDR3 has 16 residues. V lost 0 bases, J lost 0 bases, and 10 bases lay in between. CDR3 nucleotide sequence: TGCGCCAGCAGCTTGGACGGACAGTACTCTGGAAACACCATATATTTT. Its protein product is CASSLDGQYSGNTIYF.

J is TRBJ1-1 and V is TRBV18; tentatively, D is TRBD1 (6 bases). This CDR3 spans 15 amino acids. Germline CDR1 is KGHSH and CDR2 is LQKENI. With 4 bases removed from V and 2 bases from J, the gap between germline ends came to 14 bases. The CDR3: CASSLGTLSNTEAFF. The CDR3 bases are TGTGCCAGCTCACTCGGGACACTTTCTAACACTGAAGCTTTCTTT.

The chain is built from TRBV15 and TRBJ1-2; 8 nucleotides match TRBD1. Germline assignment: CDR1 LNHNV and CDR2 YYDKDF (reference sequence). The CDR3 loop spans 17 amino acids. Unmatched junction bases numbered 12, after V lost 1 base and J lost 5 bases. The CDR3 loop is CATSRGHISGTGYGYTF. CDR3 in DNA: TGTGCCACCAGCAGAGGCCATATATCCGGGACAGGATATGGCTACACCTTC. The full variable domain, its missing parts supplied by reference TRBV15 and TRBJ1-2, is DAMVIQNPRYQVTQFGKPVTLSCSQTLNHNVMYWYQQKSSQAPKLLFHYYDKDFNNEADTPDNFQSRRPNTSFCFLDIRSPGLGDTAMYLCATSRGHISGTGYGYTFGSGTRLTVV.

This chain uses TRBV5-1 with TRBJ1-1; TRBD1 agrees at 7 bases. Trimming took 6 bases from V and 8 from J; bases not matched to a gene: 10. The CDR3 consists of 13 residues. Germline CDR1 and CDR2: SGHRS and YFSETQ. The CDR3 here is CASNLGGTEEAFF. In DNA, the CDR3 is TGCGCCAGCAATCTCGGTGGGACAGAGGAAGCTTTCTTT.

The chain couples TRBV9 to TRBJ2-7; 11 nucleotides line up with TRBD2. CDR3 size: 15 residues. Germline V gene sequence: CDR1 SGDLS, CDR2 YYNGEE. With V trimmed by 1 base and J by 3 bases, 3 bases remained unmatched. CDR3 DNA sequence: TGTGCCAGCAGCGTAAGCGGGACTAGCGGCTACGAGCAGTACTTC. Its translation is CASSVSGTSGYEQYF.

The chain joins TRBV6-4 to TRBJ2-5, with D possibly being TRBD2 (6 bases). In germline, CDR1 is MRHNA, CDR2 SNTAGT. The CDR3 runs 14 residues. With 7 bases removed from V and 4 bases from J, the gap between germline ends came to 16 bases. The CDR3 DNA sequence: TGTGCCAGCAAGGGAAGGAGGGTAGGAGAGACCCAGTACTTC. Translated, it gives CASKGRRVGETQYF.

V and J are TRBV5-1 and TRBJ2-7, with 8 bases matching TRBD1. V shed 0 bases, J shed 6 bases, and the junction held 11 bases outside the gene matches. Germline assignment: CDR1 SGHRS and CDR2 YFSETQ. The CDR3 spans 16 residues. The CDR3 sequence is CASSLDRWQGAREQYV. The CDR3, as DNA: TGCGCCAGCAGCTTGGACAGGTGGCAGGGGGCGCGCGAGCAGTACGTC.

This clone was picked up a small number of times. The gene calls are TRBV4-2 and TRBJ1-5, with D possibly being TRBD1 (5 bases). The CDR3 has 16 residues. The germline V gene encodes CDR1 LGHNA and CDR2 YNFKEQ. V dropped 1 base and J dropped 5 bases, with 15 bases sitting between them. CDR3: CASSQAVGLGDQPQHF. CDR3 in DNA: TGTGCCAGCAGCCAAGCGGTGGGGCTTGGCGATCAGCCCCAGCATTTT.

V gene TRBV5-1 combines with J gene TRBJ2-2; weak D call: TRBD1 (6 bases). V lost 0 bases to trimming and J lost 0 bases, with 15 bases between them. This CDR3 spans 18 amino acids. The germline gives CDR1 SGHRS, CDR2 YFSETQ. The CDR3 nucleotides are TGCGCCAGCAGCTTGGCCTTGGGGGCAGGACCGAACACCGGGGAGCTGTTTTTT. It specifies CASSLALGAGPNTGELFF.

This sequence joins TRBV6-1 and TRBJ1-1; maybe TRBD1 (6 bases). Trimming removed 1 base from V and 8 bases from J, with 17 bases in between. The CDR3 length is 15 residues. Looked up from germline, CDR1 is MNHNS and CDR2 is SASEGT. CDR3 amino acids: CASSEGYGQFREAFF. The CDR3 DNA follows: TGTGCCAGCAGTGAAGGCTACGGACAGTTCCGAGAAGCTTTCTTT.

The chain recombines TRBV27 with TRBJ1-6; D gene unclear. The germline V gene has CDR1 MNHEY and CDR2 SMNVEV (reference sequence). V lost 4 bases, J lost 4 bases, and 5 bases lay in between. The CDR3 length is 13 residues. In DNA form, the CDR3 reads TGTGCCAGCAGTTACATTTATAATTCACCCCTCCACTTT. It is translated as CASSYIYNSPLHF.